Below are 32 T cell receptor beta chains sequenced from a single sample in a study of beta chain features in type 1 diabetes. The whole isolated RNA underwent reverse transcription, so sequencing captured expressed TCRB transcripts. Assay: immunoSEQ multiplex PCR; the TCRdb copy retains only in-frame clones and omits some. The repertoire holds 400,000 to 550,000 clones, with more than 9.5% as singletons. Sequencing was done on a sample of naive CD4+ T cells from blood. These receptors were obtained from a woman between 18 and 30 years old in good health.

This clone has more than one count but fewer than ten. The CDR3 DNA is TGTGCCTTCAGTCTCCCCAGAGGCCGATATGAAAAACTGTTTTTT. Its protein product is CAFSLPRGRYEKLFF. The chain uses TRBV30 and TRBJ1-4; D ambiguous. The CDR3 spans 15 residues. Between the trimmed V and J ends, which lost 7 bases and 6 bases, there was a span of 21 bases. Per the germline V gene, CDR1 is GTSNPN and CDR2 is SVGIG (reference sequence).

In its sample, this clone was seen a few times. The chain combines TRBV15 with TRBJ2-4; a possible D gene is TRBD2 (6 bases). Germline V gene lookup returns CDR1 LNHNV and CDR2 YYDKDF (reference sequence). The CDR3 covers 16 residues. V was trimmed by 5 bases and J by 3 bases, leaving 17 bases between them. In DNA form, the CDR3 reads TGTGCCACCAGCGTTCAGGAGGGTGGGGTCAAAAACATTCAGTACTTC. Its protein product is CATSVQEGGVKNIQYF.

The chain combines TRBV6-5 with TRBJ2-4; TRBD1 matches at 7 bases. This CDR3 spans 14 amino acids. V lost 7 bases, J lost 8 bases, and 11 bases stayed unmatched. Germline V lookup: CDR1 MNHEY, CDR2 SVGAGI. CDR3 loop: CASTKRDSLDIQYF. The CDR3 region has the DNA TGTGCCAGCACAAAACGGGACAGTTTGGACATTCAGTACTTC.

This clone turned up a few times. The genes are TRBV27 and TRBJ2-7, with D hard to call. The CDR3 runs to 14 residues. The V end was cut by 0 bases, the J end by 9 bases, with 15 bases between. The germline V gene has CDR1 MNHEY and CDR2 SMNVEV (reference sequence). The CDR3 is CASSLSGVLGWQYF. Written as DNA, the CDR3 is TGTGCCAGCAGTTTATCGGGTGTCCTGGGGTGGCAGTACTTC.

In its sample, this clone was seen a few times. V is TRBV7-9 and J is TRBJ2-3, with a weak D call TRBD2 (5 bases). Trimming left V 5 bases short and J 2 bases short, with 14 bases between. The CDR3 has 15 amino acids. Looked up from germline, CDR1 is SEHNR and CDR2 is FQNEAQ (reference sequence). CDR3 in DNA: TGTGCCAGCAGCACGGGAACGACCCTCACAGATACGCAGTATTTT. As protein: CASSTGTTLTDTQYF.

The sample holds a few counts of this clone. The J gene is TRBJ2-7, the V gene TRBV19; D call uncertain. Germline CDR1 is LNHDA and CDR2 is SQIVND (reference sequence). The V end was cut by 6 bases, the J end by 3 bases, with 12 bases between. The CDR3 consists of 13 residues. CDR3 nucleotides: TGTGCCAGTAGCCGGACGTCAGGCTACGAGCAGTACTTC. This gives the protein CASSRTSGYEQYF.

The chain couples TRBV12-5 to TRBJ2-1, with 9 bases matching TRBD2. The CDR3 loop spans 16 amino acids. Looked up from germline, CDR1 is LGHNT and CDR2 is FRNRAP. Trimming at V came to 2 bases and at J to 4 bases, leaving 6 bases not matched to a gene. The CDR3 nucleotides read TGTGCTAGTGGTTTGTTTTTGGGACTAGCTTACAATGAGCAGTTCTTC. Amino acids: CASGLFLGLAYNEQFF. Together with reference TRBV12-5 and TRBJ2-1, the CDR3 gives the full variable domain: DARVTQTPRHKVTEMGQEVTMRCQPILGHNTVFWYRQTMMQGLELLAYFRNRAPLDDSGMPKDRFSAEMPDATLATLKIQPSEPRDSAVYFCASGLFLGLAYNEQFFGPGTRLTVL.

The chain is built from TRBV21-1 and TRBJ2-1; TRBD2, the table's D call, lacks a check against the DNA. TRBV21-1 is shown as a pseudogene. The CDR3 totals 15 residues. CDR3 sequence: CARTSGGACGSEQFF. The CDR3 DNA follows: TGTGCCAGGACTAGCGGGGGGGCCTGTGGCAGTGAGCAGTTCTTC.

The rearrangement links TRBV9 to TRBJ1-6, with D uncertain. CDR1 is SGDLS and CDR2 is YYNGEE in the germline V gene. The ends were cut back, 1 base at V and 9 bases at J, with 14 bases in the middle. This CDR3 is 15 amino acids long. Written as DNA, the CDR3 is TGTGCCAGCAGCGTATCTGTTGCTGTCACTTCACCCCTCCACTTT. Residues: CASSVSVAVTSPLHF.

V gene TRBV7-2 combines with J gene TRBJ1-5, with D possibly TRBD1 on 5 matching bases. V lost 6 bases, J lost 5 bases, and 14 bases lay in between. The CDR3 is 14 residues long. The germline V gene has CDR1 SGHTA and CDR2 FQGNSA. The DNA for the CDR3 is TGTGCCAGCAGTACCAAGGTGGGGGATCAGCCCCAGCATTTT. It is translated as CASSTKVGDQPQHF. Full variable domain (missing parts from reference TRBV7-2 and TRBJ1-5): GAGVSQSPSNKVTEKGKDVELRCDPISGHTALYWYRQSLGQGLEFLIYFQGNSAPDKSGLPSDRFSAERTGGSVSTLTIQRTQQEDSAVYLCASSTKVGDQPQHFGDGTRLSIL.

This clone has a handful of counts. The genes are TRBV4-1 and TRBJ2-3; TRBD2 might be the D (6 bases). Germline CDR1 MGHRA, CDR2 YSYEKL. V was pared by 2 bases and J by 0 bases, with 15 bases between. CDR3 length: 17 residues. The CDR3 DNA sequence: TGCGCCAGCAGCCAATTCGGGTTAGCGGCTAGCACAGATACGCAGTATTTT. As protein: CASSQFGLAASTDTQYF.

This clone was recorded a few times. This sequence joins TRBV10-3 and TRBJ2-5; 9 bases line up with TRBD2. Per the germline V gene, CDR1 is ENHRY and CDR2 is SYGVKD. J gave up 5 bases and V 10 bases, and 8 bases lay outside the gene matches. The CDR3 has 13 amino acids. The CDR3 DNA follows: TGTGCCAGTAGCGGGGGCCTAATGGAGACCCAGTACTTC. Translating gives CASSGGLMETQYF.

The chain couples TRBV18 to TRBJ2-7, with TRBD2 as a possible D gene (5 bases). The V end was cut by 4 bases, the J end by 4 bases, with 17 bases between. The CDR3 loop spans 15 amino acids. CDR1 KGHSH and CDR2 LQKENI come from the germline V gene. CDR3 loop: CASSRTGLGWYEQYF. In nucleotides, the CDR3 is TGTGCCAGCTCACGGACGGGGTTAGGGTGGTACGAGCAGTACTTC.

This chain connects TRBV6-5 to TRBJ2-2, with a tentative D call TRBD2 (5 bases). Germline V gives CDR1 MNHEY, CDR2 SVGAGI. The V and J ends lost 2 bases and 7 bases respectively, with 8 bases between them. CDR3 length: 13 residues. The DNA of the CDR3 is TGTGCCAGCAGTTACGTGAGCGGCGGGGAGCTGTTTTTT. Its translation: CASSYVSGGELFF.

The CDR3 DNA follows: TGTGCCAGCTCACCACGAGAGGACCATGAGCAGTACGTC. Translation gives CASSPREDHEQYV. The rearrangement links TRBV18 to TRBJ2-7; D is unresolved. Germline V gene data show CDR1 as KGHSH and CDR2 as LQKENI. V was clipped by 1 base and J by 7 bases, with 11 bases between them. CDR3 size: 13 residues.

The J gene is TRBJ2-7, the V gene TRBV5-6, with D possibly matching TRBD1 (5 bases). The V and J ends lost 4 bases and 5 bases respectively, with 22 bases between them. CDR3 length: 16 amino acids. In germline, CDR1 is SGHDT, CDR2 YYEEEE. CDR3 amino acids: CASSLLRFTGFDEQYF. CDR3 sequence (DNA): TGTGCCAGCAGCCTCCTAAGGTTCACAGGCTTCGACGAGCAGTACTTC.

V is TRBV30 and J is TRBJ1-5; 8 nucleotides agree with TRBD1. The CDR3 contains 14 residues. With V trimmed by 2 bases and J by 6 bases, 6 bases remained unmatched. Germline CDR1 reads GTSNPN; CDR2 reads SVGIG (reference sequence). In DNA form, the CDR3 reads TGTGCCTGGAGTACCCGGACAGGGACTCAGCCCCAGCATTTT. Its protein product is CAWSTRTGTQPQHF.

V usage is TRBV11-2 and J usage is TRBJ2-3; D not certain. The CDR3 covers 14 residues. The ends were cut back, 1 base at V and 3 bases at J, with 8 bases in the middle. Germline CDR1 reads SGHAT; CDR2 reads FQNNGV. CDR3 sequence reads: CASSLAGLTDTQYF. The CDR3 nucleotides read TGTGCCAGCAGCTTAGCGGGTCTTACAGATACGCAGTATTTT.

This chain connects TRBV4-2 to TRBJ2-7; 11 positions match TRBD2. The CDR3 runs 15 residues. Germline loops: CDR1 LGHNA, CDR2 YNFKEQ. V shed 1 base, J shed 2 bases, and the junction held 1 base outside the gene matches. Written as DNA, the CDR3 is TGTGCCAGCAGCCAAGCACTAGCGGGGGCCTACGAGCAGTACTTC. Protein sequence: CASSQALAGAYEQYF.

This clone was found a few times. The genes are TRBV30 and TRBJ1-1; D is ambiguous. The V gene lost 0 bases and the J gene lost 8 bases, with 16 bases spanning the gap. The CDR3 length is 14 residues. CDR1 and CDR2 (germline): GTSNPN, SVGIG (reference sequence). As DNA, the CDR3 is TGTGCCTGGAGTGTACACATGAGGCTCGCGGAAGCTTTCTTT. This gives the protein CAWSVHMRLAEAFF. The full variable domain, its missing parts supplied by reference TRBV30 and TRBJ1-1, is SQTIHQWPATLVQPVGSPLSLECTVEGTSNPNLYWYRQAAGRGLQLLFYSVGIGQISSEVPQNLSASRPQDRQFILSSKKLLLSDSGFYLCAWSVHMRLAEAFFGQGTRLTVV.

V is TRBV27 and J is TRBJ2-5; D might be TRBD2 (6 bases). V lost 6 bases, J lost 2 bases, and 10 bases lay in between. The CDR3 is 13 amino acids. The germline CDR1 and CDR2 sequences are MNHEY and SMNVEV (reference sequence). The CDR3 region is CASSPGGQETQYF. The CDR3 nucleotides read TGTGCCAGCAGCCCTGGGGGGCAAGAGACCCAGTACTTC.

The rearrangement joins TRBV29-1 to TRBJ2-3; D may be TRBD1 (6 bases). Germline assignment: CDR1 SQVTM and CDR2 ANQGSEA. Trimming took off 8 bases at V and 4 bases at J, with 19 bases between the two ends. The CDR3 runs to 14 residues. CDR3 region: CSTKRNRVSDTQYF. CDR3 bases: TGCAGCACAAAAAGGAACAGGGTATCAGATACGCAGTATTTT.

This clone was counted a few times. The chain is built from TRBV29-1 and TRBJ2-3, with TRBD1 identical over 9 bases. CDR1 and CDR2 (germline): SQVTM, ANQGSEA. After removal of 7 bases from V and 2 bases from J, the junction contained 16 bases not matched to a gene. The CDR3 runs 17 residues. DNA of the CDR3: TGCAGCGCCCGGGACAGGGCCTCCAGTCGAGCCACAGATACGCAGTATTTT. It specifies CSARDRASSRATDTQYF.

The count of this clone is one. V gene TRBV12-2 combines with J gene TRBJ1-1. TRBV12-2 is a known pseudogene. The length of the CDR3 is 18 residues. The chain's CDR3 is CASRFRRGRPRMNTEAFF. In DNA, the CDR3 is TGTGCAAGTCGCTTCCGTAGAGGAAGGCCTAGGATGAACACTGAAGCTTTCTTT.

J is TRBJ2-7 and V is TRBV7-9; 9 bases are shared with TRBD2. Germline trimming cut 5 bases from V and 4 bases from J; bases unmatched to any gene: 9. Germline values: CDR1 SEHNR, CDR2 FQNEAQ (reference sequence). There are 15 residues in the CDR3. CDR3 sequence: CASSISGRTFYEQYF. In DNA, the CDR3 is TGTGCCAGCAGCATAAGCGGGAGGACATTTTACGAGCAGTACTTC.

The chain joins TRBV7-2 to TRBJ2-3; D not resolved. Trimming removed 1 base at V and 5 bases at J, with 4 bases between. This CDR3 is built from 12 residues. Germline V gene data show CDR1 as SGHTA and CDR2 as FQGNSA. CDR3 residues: CASSLDGDTQYF. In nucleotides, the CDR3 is TGTGCCAGCAGCTTAGACGGAGATACGCAGTATTTT.

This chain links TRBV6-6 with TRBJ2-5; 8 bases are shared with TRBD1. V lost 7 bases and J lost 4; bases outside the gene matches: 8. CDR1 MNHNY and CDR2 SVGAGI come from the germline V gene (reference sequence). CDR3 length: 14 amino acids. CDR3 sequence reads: CASTLQGAGETQYF. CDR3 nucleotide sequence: TGTGCCAGCACGCTCCAGGGGGCTGGAGAGACCCAGTACTTC.

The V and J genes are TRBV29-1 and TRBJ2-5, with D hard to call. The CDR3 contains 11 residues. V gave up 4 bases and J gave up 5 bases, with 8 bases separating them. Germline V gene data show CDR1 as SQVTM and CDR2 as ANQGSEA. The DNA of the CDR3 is TGCAGCGTTGTGTGGCTGGAGACCCAGTACTTC. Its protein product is CSVVWLETQYF.

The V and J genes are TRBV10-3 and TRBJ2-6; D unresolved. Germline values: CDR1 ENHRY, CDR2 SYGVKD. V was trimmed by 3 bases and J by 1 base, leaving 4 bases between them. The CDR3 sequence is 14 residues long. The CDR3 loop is CAISDPSGANVLTF. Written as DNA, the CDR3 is TGTGCCATCAGTGACCCATCTGGGGCCAACGTCCTGACTTTC.

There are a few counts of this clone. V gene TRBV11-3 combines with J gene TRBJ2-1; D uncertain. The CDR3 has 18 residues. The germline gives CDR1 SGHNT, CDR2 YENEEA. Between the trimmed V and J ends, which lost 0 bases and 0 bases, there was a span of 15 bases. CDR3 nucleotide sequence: TGTGCCAGCAGCTTAGATCAGAGTTTTAAAAGCTCCTACAATGAGCAGTTCTTC. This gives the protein CASSLDQSFKSSYNEQFF.

Here the CDR3 reads CASSFVSGRASDTQYF. In DNA, the CDR3 is TGTGCCAGCAGCTTCGTTAGCGGGAGGGCCTCGGATACGCAGTATTTT. V and J are TRBV5-4 and TRBJ2-3, with 11 bases lining up with TRBD2. V lost 2 bases to trimming and J lost 6 bases; unmatched junction nucleotides: 8. The CDR3 has 16 residues. CDR1 is SGHNT, CDR2 YYREEE, per germline (reference sequence).

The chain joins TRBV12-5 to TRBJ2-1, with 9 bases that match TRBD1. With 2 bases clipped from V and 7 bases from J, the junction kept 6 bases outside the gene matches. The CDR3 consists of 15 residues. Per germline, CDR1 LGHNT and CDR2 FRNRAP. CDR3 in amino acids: CASGLPDRGSNEQFF. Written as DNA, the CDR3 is TGTGCTAGTGGTTTGCCGGACAGGGGTTCGAATGAGCAGTTCTTC.